Listed here are 10 T cell receptor beta chains from one sample, sequenced in a study of cytomegalovirus exposure and HLA in healthy donors. PCR primers comprised 60 Vbeta and 13 Jbeta primers. Here immunoSEQ multiplex PCR was the method, and the copy in TCRdb shows in-frame clones only, minus some. The data hold roughly 180,000 clones, with roughly 85% observed a single time. Sequenced input: PBMCs. The receptors shown here come from a man aged 25-45 years in good health and CMV-seronegative.

The V gene is TRBV7-8, the J gene TRBJ1-1; maybe TRBD1 (5 bases). V lost 1 base and J 4 bases, leaving 13 bases between the germline ends. Germline loops: CDR1 SGHVS, CDR2 FQNEAQ. The CDR3 is 15 residues long. The CDR3: CASSLVQGEVTEAFF. The CDR3 DNA is TGTGCCAGCAGCTTAGTTCAGGGCGAGGTCACTGAAGCTTTCTTT.

CDR3 protein: CSVVGGGETQYF. In DNA form, the CDR3 reads TGCAGCGTTGTTGGGGGAGGCGAGACCCAGTACTTC. The genes are TRBV29-1 and TRBJ2-5, with D tentatively TRBD2 (6 bases). V gave up 4 bases and J gave up 5 bases, with 11 bases separating them. The CDR3 runs to 12 residues. Germline CDR1 reads SQVTM; CDR2 reads ANQGSEA. The full variable domain, with the rest looked up from reference TRBV29-1 and TRBJ2-5, is SAVISQKPSRDICQRGTSLTIQCQVDSQVTMMFWYRQQPGQSLTLIATANQGSEATYESGFVIDKFPISRPNLTFSTLTVSNMSPEDSSIYLCSVVGGGETQYFGPGTRLLVL.

CDR3 DNA: TGTGCCATCAGTGAGTTTGGGGCCGAGAGTGAGCAGTTCTTC. It codes for CAISEFGAESEQFF. This chain links TRBV10-3 with TRBJ2-1; a possible D gene is TRBD1 (5 bases). Per the germline V gene, CDR1 is ENHRY and CDR2 is SYGVKD. CDR3 length equals 14 residues. The germline V and J ends were trimmed by 1 base and 9 bases, with 13 bases remaining between them.

The V call is TRBV18, the J call TRBJ1-5; 11 nucleotides line up with TRBD1. Germline CDR1 is KGHSH and CDR2 is LQKENI. The CDR3 runs to 16 residues. Losses at the gene ends were 3 bases for V and 8 bases for J; bases not matched to a gene: 9. The CDR3 is CASSPGGTGGQEPQHF. CDR3 sequence (DNA): TGTGCCAGCTCACCCGGCGGGACAGGGGGGCAGGAGCCCCAGCATTTT.

The chain joins TRBV9 to TRBJ2-5, with 8 bases that match TRBD2. V gave up 3 bases and J gave up 5 bases; unmatched junction bases: 3. Germline-derived CDR1 and CDR2 are SGDLS and YYNGEE. The CDR3 extends over 13 amino acids. The CDR3 spells CASSAGGPETQYF. CDR3 in DNA: TGTGCCAGCAGCGCGGGGGGGCCGGAGACCCAGTACTTC.

The CDR3 reads CASSPQGNSGEQYF. CDR3 sequence (DNA): TGTGCCAGCAGCCCACAGGGGAATTCCGGCGAGCAGTACTTC. V is TRBV7-3 and J is TRBJ2-7; 7 bases align to TRBD1. Trimming took 5 bases from V and 6 from J; bases not matched to a gene: 10. Germline values: CDR1 SGHTA, CDR2 FQGTGA. The length of the CDR3 is 14 residues.

Here the CDR3 DNA reads TGTGCCAGTAGTATGACAGGGTCAGGCTACGAGCAGTACTTC. It yields the protein CASSMTGSGYEQYF. This chain links TRBV19 with TRBJ2-7; TRBD1 aligns across 7 bases. The CDR3 sequence is 14 residues long. The ends lost 3 bases at V and 3 bases at J; junction bases unmatched: 5. The germline V gene encodes CDR1 LNHDA and CDR2 SQIVND (reference sequence).

The rearrangement links TRBV4-2 to TRBJ2-5; tentatively, D is TRBD1 (6 bases). CDR1 and CDR2 (germline): LGHNA, YNFKEQ. V shed 2 bases and J shed 1 base, with 14 bases lying between them. The CDR3 has 16 amino acids. Here the CDR3 reads CASSQPLDSSQETQYF. The CDR3 bases are TGTGCCAGCAGCCAACCCCTGGACAGCTCCCAAGAGACCCAGTACTTC.

The J gene is TRBJ1-6, the V gene TRBV28; the D gene is possibly TRBD1 (5 bases). Trimming took off 4 bases at V and 9 bases at J, with 22 bases between the two ends. The length of the CDR3 is 17 residues. Germline CDR1 is MDHEN and CDR2 is SYDVKM. The CDR3 protein is CASSSLVGYNGGSPLHF. For the CDR3, the DNA is TGTGCCAGCAGTTCCTTGGTGGGGTACAACGGGGGTTCACCCCTCCACTTT.

This clone was observed a single time. The CDR3 region is CASSLESGYEQYF. In DNA form, the CDR3 reads TGTGCCAGCAGCTTAGAATCGGGGTACGAGCAGTACTTC. The chain uses TRBV11-3 and TRBJ2-7, with D perhaps TRBD2 (5 bases). This CDR3 spans 13 amino acids. V was trimmed by 0 bases and J by 4 bases, leaving 7 bases between them. In germline, CDR1 is SGHNT, CDR2 YENEEA.